This is a list of T cell receptor beta chains from one sample in a study of OX40 agonist ivuxolimab in advanced cancers. Clones were sequenced by immunoSEQ multiplex PCR, and TCRdb holds only the in-frame ones, with some missing. The sample gives 70,000 or so clones, almost 90% of which show up once; over 0.75% is in the top ten. Sequences were derived from CD4+ or CD8+ T cells sorted from blood, sampled in a trial of the OX40 agonist ivuxolimab. The receptors stem from an adult with an advanced solid tumor such as melanoma, head and neck, liver or kidney cancer. The CDR3 runs from the conserved cysteine through the conserved F or W. Each record gives: V gene, clone size, J gene, D gene, CDR3 DNA, CDR3 protein. A D gene is named only where the DNA matches it firmly. Expanded clones get a size class; other rows say once, few or many, or leave the size out.

TRBV5-4	NA	TRBJ2-1	TRBD1	TGTGCCAGCAGCTCCGCCGGGACAGCCATTAATGAGCAGTTCTTC	CASSSAGTAINEQFF
TRBV19	NA	TRBJ1-5	TRBD1	TGTGCCAGTAGTCCCTCGGGACAGAATAATCAGCCCCAGCATTTT	CASSPSGQNNQPQHF
TRBV13	NA	TRBJ1-3	TRBD1	TGTGCCAGCAGCACACAGGGGGCAGTTGGAAACACCATATATTTT	CASSTQGAVGNTIYF
TRBV13	NA	TRBJ2-3	NA	TGTGCCAGCAGCTTAGGCCTCGGAGCAGATACGCAGTATTTT	CASSLGLGADTQYF
TRBV5-4	NA	TRBJ2-2	NA	TGTGCCAGCAGCTTGAAACTAGCGAACACCGGGGAGCTGTTTTTT	CASSLKLANTGELFF
TRBV7-2	once	TRBJ1-4	TRBD1	TGTGCCAGCAGCCCGGGGGGACAGGGTTATGAAAAACTGTTTTTT	CASSPGGQGYEKLFF
TRBV18	NA	TRBJ1-4	NA	TGTGCCAGCTCACCAACAAGAGGCGATGAAAAACTGTTTTTT	CASSPTRGDEKLFF
TRBV2	NA	TRBJ1-6	NA	TGTGCCAGCAAGGGAGATAATTCACCCCTCCACTTT	CASKGDNSPLHF
TRBV5-1	NA	TRBJ1-4	NA	TGCGCCAGCAGCTTGGCCGCGCGTGGGGGCGGCTTTCATGAAAAACTGTTTTTT	CASSLAARGGGFHEKLFF
TRBV5-6	NA	TRBJ2-7	NA	TGTGCCAGCAGCTTGAATCTGGCAGGGAGCGGCGAGCAGTACTTC	CASSLNLAGSGEQYF
TRBV9	NA	TRBJ2-6	NA	TGTGCCAGCAGCGCGAATACAGGCTCTGGGGCCAACGTCCTGACTTTC	CASSANTGSGANVLTF
TRBV2	NA	TRBJ1-4	NA	TGTGCCAGCAGGGAGACGGGGGCGGTTGAAAAACTGTTTTTT	CASRETGAVEKLFF
TRBV11-3	NA	TRBJ2-5	NA	TGTGCCAGCAGCTTAGTTTCTGGCCAAGGAGCCCAGTACTTC	CASSLVSGQGAQYF
TRBV7-3	NA	TRBJ2-2	NA	TGTGCCAGCAGCTTAATGGCAGGGCCAAACACCGGGGAGCTGTTTTTT	CASSLMAGPNTGELFF
TRBV19	NA	TRBJ1-1	NA	TGTGCCAGTAGCGCCCCGACGGGGCGTGTCACTGAAGCTTTCTTT	CASSAPTGRVTEAFF
TRBV9	NA	TRBJ1-4	NA	TGTGCCAGCAGCCCCCGGGATCCTGCGGAAAAACTGTTTTTT	CASSPRDPAEKLFF
TRBV2	NA	TRBJ2-3	TRBD2	TGTGCCAGCAGTGAAGGGGTCCGTTCGGGGGGAGATACGCAGTATTTT	CASSEGVRSGGDTQYF
TRBV4-1	NA	TRBJ2-6	NA	TGCGCCAGCAGCCAAGACCCCGGAGGGGCCAACGTCCTGACTTTC	CASSQDPGGANVLTF
TRBV7-9	NA	TRBJ1-5	NA	TGTGCCAGCAGCACCACCCGTAACCAGCCCCAGCATTTT	CASSTTRNQPQHF
TRBV9	NA	TRBJ2-3	TRBD2	TGTGCCAGCAGCCCTGGACTAGCGGGGGGGACAGATACGCAGTATTTT	CASSPGLAGGTDTQYF
TRBV7-8	NA	TRBJ1-2	NA	TGTGCCAGCAGCCCCCCAGACAGGCACTATGGCTACACCTTC	CASSPPDRHYGYTF
TRBV7-9	NA	TRBJ2-1	NA	TGTGCCAGCAGCTCCGGGACGGACATCGGAGGTGAGCAGTTCTTC	CASSSGTDIGGEQFF
TRBV7-9	NA	TRBJ2-3	NA	TGTGCCAGCAGCCTTGGATCCCTCTCCAGGGCAGATACGCAGTATTTT	CASSLGSLSRADTQYF
TRBV18	NA	TRBJ2-1	NA	TGTGCCAGCCGCGGACAGAGCTACAATGAGCAGTTCTTC	CASRGQSYNEQFF
TRBV18	NA	TRBJ1-1	NA	TGTGCCAGCTCTAGGGGTAGGGGCCGCAACACTGAAGCTTTCTTT	CASSRGRGRNTEAFF
TRBV4-1	NA	TRBJ2-4	TRBD2	TGCGCCAGCAGCCTGACTGGGACTAGCGGGAGAGGAAACATTCAGTACTTC	CASSLTGTSGRGNIQYF
TRBV29-1	NA	TRBJ2-5	TRBD1	TGCAGCGTCGACAGGGGACCCCAAGAGACCCAGTACTTC	CSVDRGPQETQYF
TRBV7-8	few	TRBJ2-1	TRBD2	TGTGCCAGCAGCTTACGGGGGGGCTTAAATGAGCAGTTCTTC	CASSLRGGLNEQFF
TRBV19	NA	TRBJ1-5	TRBD1	TGTGCCAGTAGTACTCGGTTGGGGTCACAGGGGGCAGGCAATCAGCCCCAGCATTTT	CASSTRLGSQGAGNQPQHF
TRBV19	NA	TRBJ1-3	NA	TGTGCCAGTAGTATAAAAAGACGGATCTCTGGAAACACCATATATTTT	CASSIKRRISGNTIYF
TRBV4-1	NA	TRBJ1-2	NA	TGCGCCAGCAGCCAAGATAGACAGGCCGGGTCTGGCTACACCTTC	CASSQDRQAGSGYTF
TRBV10-3	NA	TRBJ1-1	TRBD1	TGTGCCAGCACTAGGACAGGGGTTGACACTGAAGCTTTCTTT	CASTRTGVDTEAFF
TRBV5-7	NA	TRBJ2-3	NA	TGTGCCAGCAGCTTGGAGGGAGGCAGCACAGATACGCAGTATTTT	CASSLEGGSTDTQYF
TRBV4-1	NA	TRBJ1-5	TRBD1	TGCGCCAGCAGCCAAGAAGCGTTGGGACAGGGCTTAAGGCCCCAGCATTTT	CASSQEALGQGLRPQHF
TRBV7-9	NA	TRBJ2-5	TRBD2	TGTGCCAGCAGCTTATTTCGGACTAGCGGGCCAGTCCAAGAGACCCAGTACTTC	CASSLFRTSGPVQETQYF
TRBV10-1	NA	TRBJ2-3	TRBD2	TGCGCCAGCAGCCTAGCGGGGGTGACAGATACGCAGTATTTT	CASSLAGVTDTQYF
TRBV6-1	NA	TRBJ2-1	TRBD2	TGTGCCAGCAGCGAGCGGGAGGGCTCCTACAATGAGCAGTTCTTC	CASSEREGSYNEQFF
TRBV5-1	NA	TRBJ2-5	NA	TGCGCCAGCAGCTTAGGACAGCTCCAAGAGACCCAGTACTTC	CASSLGQLQETQYF
TRBV9	NA	TRBJ1-4	TRBD1	TGTGCCAGCAGCCACCCAGGACAGGGGGACGAAAAACTGTTTTTT	CASSHPGQGDEKLFF
TRBV5-4	NA	TRBJ2-5	NA	TGTGCCAGCAGCTTGGTACCAGGGGAGACCCAGTACTTC	CASSLVPGETQYF
TRBV27	NA	TRBJ2-2	NA	TGTGCCAGCAGGGCATCAGGGGTTCACACCGGGGAGCTGTTTTTT	CASRASGVHTGELFF